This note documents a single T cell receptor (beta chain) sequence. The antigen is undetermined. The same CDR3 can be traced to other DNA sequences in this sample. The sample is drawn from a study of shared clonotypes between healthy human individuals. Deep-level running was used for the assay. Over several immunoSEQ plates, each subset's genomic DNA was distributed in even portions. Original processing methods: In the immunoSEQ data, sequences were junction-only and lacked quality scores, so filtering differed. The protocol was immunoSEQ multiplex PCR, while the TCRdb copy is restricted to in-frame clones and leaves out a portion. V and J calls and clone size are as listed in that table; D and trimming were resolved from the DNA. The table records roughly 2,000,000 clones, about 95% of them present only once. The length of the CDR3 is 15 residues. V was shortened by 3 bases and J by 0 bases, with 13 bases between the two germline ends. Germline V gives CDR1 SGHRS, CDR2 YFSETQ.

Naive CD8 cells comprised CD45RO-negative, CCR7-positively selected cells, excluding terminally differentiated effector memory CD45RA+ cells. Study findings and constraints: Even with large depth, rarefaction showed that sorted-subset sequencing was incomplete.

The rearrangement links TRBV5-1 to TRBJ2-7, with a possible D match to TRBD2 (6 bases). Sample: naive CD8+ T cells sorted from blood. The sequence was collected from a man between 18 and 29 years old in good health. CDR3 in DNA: TGCGCCAGCAGCTGGGACTCTCCCAGCTCCTACGAGCAGTACTTC. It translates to CASSWDSPSSYEQYF.